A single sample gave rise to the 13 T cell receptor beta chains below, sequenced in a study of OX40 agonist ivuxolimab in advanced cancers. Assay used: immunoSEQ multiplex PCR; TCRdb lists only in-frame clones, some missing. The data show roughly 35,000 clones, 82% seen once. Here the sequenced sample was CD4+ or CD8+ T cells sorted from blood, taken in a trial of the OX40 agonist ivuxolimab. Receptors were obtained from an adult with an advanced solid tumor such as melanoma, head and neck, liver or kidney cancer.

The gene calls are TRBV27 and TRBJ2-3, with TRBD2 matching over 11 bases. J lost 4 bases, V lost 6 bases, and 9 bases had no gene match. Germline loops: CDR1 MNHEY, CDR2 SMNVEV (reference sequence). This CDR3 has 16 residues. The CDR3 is CASSQKLAGDPDTQYF. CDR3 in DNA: TGTGCCAGCAGCCAAAAACTAGCGGGAGATCCAGATACGCAGTATTTT.

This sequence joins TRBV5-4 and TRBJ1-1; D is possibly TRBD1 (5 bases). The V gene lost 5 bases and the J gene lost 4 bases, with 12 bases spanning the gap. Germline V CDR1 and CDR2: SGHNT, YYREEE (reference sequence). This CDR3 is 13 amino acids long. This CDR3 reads CASRTGLGTEAFF. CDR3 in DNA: TGTGCCAGCAGAACAGGTTTGGGCACTGAAGCTTTCTTT.

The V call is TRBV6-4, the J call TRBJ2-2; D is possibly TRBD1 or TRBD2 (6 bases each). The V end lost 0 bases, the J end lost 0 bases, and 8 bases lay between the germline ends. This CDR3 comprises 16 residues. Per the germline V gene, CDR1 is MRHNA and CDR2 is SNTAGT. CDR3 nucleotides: TGTGCCAGCAGTGACTCGGGGGGCGCGAACACCGGGGAGCTGTTTTTT. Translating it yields CASSDSGGANTGELFF.

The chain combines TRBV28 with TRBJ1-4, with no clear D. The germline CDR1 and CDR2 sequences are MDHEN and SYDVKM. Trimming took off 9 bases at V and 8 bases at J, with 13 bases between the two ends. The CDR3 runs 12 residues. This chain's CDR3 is CASSQGMEKLFF. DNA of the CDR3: TGTGCCAGTTCGCAAGGGATGGAAAAACTGTTTTTT.

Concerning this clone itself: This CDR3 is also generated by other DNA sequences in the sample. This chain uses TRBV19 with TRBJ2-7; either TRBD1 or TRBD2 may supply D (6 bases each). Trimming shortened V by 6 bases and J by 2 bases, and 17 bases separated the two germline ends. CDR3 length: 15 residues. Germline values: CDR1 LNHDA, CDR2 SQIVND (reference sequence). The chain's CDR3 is CASRRGGPFAYEQYF. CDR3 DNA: TGTGCCAGTAGGCGTGGGGGGCCCTTCGCCTACGAGCAGTACTTC. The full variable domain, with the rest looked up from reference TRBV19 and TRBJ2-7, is DGGITQSPKYLFRKEGQNVTLSCEQNLNHDAMYWYRQDPGQGLRLIYYSQIVNDFQKGDIAEGYSVSREKKESFPLTVTSAQKNPTAFYLCASRRGGPFAYEQYFGPGTRLTVT.

The CDR3 DNA reads as TGTGCCAGCAGTTTCGGGACAGGGGACTCTGGAAACACCATATATTTT. This translates into CASSFGTGDSGNTIYF. The chain combines TRBV6-5 with TRBJ1-3, with 10 positions matching TRBD1. The trim removed 4 bases at V and 0 bases at J, leaving 3 bases unmatched. Germline V gene sequence: CDR1 MNHEY, CDR2 SVGAGI. The CDR3 totals 16 residues.

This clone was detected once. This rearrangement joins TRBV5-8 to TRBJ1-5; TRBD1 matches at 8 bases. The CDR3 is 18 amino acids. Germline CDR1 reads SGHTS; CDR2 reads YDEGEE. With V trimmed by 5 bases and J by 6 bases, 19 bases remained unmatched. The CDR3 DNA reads TGTGCCAGCAGGCTTGCCCCCGCGGGCCAGGGGGCGTTTCAGCCCCAGCATTTT. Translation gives CASRLAPAGQGAFQPQHF.

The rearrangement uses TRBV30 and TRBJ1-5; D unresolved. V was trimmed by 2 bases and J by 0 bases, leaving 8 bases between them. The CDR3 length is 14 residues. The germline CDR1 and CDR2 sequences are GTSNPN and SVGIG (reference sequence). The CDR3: CAWSRWYSNQPQHF. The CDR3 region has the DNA TGTGCCTGGAGTCGGTGGTATAGCAATCAGCCCCAGCATTTT.

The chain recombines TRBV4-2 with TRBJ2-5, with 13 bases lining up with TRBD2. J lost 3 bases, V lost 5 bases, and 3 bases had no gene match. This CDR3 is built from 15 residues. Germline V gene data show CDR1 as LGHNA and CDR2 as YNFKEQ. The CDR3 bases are TGTGCCAGCAGCAGGACTAGCGGGAGAAAAGAGACCCAGTACTTC. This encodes CASSRTSGRKETQYF.

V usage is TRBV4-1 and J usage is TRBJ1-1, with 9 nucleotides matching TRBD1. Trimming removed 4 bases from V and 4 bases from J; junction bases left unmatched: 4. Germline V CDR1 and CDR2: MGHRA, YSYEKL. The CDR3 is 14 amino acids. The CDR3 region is CASSRTGGITEAFF. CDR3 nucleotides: TGCGCCAGCAGCCGCACAGGGGGCATCACTGAAGCTTTCTTT.

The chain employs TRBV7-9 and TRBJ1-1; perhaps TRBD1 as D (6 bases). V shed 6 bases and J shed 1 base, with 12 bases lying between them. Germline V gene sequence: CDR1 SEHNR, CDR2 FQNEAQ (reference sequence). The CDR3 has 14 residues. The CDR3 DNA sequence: TGTGCCAGCAGGGAGGGGGGGTCGAACACTGAAGCTTTCTTT. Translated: CASREGGSNTEAFF.

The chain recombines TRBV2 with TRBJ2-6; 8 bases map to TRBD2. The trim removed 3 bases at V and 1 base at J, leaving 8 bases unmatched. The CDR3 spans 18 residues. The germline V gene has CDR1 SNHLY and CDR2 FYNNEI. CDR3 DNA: TGTGCCAGCAGTGACCAGACTAGCGTCATATCTGGGGCCAACGTCCTGACTTTC. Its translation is CASSDQTSVISGANVLTF.

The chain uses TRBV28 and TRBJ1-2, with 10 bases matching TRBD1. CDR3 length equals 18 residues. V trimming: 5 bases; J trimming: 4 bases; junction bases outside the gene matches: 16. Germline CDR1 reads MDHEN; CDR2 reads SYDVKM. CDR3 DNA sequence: TGTGCCAGCAGTCCCGCCCTGACAGGGGGCGAGGACGGCTATGGCTACACCTTC. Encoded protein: CASSPALTGGEDGYGYTF.